The 21 T cell receptor beta chains presented below share a single source sample, sequenced in a study of technical replicates of blood from a few donors. Sequencing used immunoSEQ multiplex PCR; TCRdb keeps in-frame clones, though not all of them. The table shows under 95,000 clones, with 95% occurring only once. The sequencing input was T cells isolated from PBMCs. The receptor set was obtained from a human donor in good health.

The chain joins TRBV30 to TRBJ2-7; the D gene is possibly TRBD1 (6 bases). The germline V and J ends were trimmed by 6 bases and 4 bases, with 13 bases remaining between them. Germline CDR1 is GTSNPN and CDR2 is SVGIG (reference sequence). CDR3 length equals 12 residues. CDR3 sequence (DNA): TGTGCCTGTTGGTCTGACAGGTACGAGCAGTACTTC. Translation gives CACWSDRYEQYF.

V is TRBV5-4 and J is TRBJ2-7; TRBD2 matches at 7 bases. V shed 4 bases and J 7 bases; nucleotides not matched to a gene: 8. CDR3 length: 13 residues. Germline CDR1 reads SGHNT; CDR2 reads YYREEE (reference sequence). The CDR3 nucleotides are TGTGCCAGCAGCATGGTGGCGGGGGAAGAGCAGTACTTC. Protein product: CASSMVAGEEQYF.

The chain uses TRBV4-1 and TRBJ1-5, with D tentatively TRBD1 (6 bases). The V and J ends lost 1 base and 4 bases respectively, with 8 bases between them. Germline lookup yields CDR1 MGHRA and CDR2 YSYEKL. This CDR3 has 14 residues. CDR3 nucleotide sequence: TGCGCCAGCAGCCAAGGGACAGAGAATCAGCCCCAGCATTTT. Encoded protein: CASSQGTENQPQHF.

The V gene is TRBV27, the J gene TRBJ1-1, with 8 nucleotides matching TRBD1. Germline values: CDR1 MNHEY, CDR2 SMNVEV (reference sequence). J gave up 5 bases and V 6 bases, and 11 bases lay outside the gene matches. CDR3 length equals 15 residues. The CDR3 bases are TGTGCCAGCAGGATCGTACAGGGGGTAGGAACTGAAGCTTTCTTT. Protein product: CASRIVQGVGTEAFF.

The V call is TRBV6-5, the J call TRBJ1-6; 11 bases are shared with TRBD1. With 6 bases clipped from V and 10 bases from J, the junction kept 8 bases outside the gene matches. This CDR3 contains 15 residues. The germline gives CDR1 MNHEY, CDR2 SVGAGI. The CDR3 sequence: CASSSRTGGRSPLHF. Here the CDR3 DNA reads TGTGCCAGCAGCTCAAGGACAGGGGGCCGATCACCCCTCCACTTT.

This chain uses TRBV4-1 with TRBJ1-5; 12 positions match TRBD1. The CDR3 loop spans 19 amino acids. The germline V gene has CDR1 MGHRA and CDR2 YSYEKL. Unmatched junction bases numbered 16, after V lost 4 bases and J lost 6 bases. The CDR3 here is CASSPTGTGGLGGSQPQHF. The DNA of the CDR3 is TGCGCCAGCAGCCCGACCGGGACAGGGGGCTTGGGGGGGAGTCAGCCCCAGCATTTT.

J is TRBJ1-1 and V is TRBV19, with D hard to call. V lost 7 bases and J 4 bases, leaving 19 bases between the germline ends. Germline CDR1 reads LNHDA; CDR2 reads SQIVND (reference sequence). CDR3 size: 15 residues. The CDR3 region is CASMRSSPPTTEAFF. Here the CDR3 DNA reads TGTGCCAGTATGAGGTCTTCCCCGCCGACCACTGAAGCTTTCTTT.

This chain links TRBV28 with TRBJ2-7, with 8 bases aligning to TRBD1. The germline V gene has CDR1 MDHEN and CDR2 SYDVKM. The V segment lost 5 bases and the J segment 6 bases; nucleotides outside the gene matches: 12. This CDR3 is 15 amino acids long. CDR3 sequence: CASSPRRTGSGEQYF. The CDR3 coding sequence is TGTGCCAGCAGTCCCCGACGGACAGGGTCGGGCGAGCAGTACTTC.

This rearrangement joins TRBV6-4 to TRBJ2-3, with 8 bases identical to TRBD2. Germline V gives CDR1 MRHNA, CDR2 SNTAGT. The CDR3 runs to 15 residues. J gave up 4 bases and V 8 bases, and 11 bases lay outside the gene matches. CDR3 loop: CASGPLAGPADTQYF. Written as DNA, the CDR3 is TGTGCCAGCGGCCCTTTAGCGGGACCAGCAGATACGCAGTATTTT.

The rearrangement joins TRBV2 to TRBJ2-7, with 8 bases matching TRBD1. Germline assignment: CDR1 SNHLY and CDR2 FYNNEI. The CDR3 consists of 15 residues. Trimming at V came to 4 bases and at J to 2 bases, leaving 7 bases not matched to a gene. The CDR3 is CASSVGTGIAYEQYF. The CDR3 DNA sequence: TGTGCCAGCAGTGTAGGGACAGGTATCGCCTACGAGCAGTACTTC.

The CDR3 DNA sequence: TGCGCCAGCAGCTGGGTCTCAGGGTCCGAAGGCTACGAGCAGTACTTC. It yields the protein CASSWVSGSEGYEQYF. The chain links TRBV5-1 to TRBJ2-7; maybe TRBD1 (5 bases). This CDR3 has 16 amino acids. V lost 3 bases, J lost 3 bases, and 19 bases lay in between. Germline CDR1 SGHRS, CDR2 YFSETQ.

This clone has a handful of counts. CDR3 bases: TGTGCCAGTAGTATGACAGGGGGCTGGAACACTGAAGCTTTCTTT. Translation: CASSMTGGWNTEAFF. J is TRBJ1-1 and V is TRBV19; 10 bases are shared with TRBD1. V dropped 3 bases and J dropped 1; count of bases not matched to a gene: 2. The germline CDR1 and CDR2 sequences are LNHDA and SQIVND (reference sequence). The CDR3 is 15 residues long.

The J gene is TRBJ2-2, the V gene TRBV6-5, with TRBD1 as a possible D gene (6 bases). CDR3 length equals 13 residues. Germline-derived CDR1 and CDR2 are MNHEY and SVGAGI. V lost 7 bases and J 4 bases, leaving 10 bases between the germline ends. The CDR3 nucleotides read TGTGCCAGCACGACAGGATCCACCGGGGAGCTGTTTTTT. This gives the protein CASTTGSTGELFF.

This chain uses TRBV6-4 with TRBJ2-7, with a possible D match to TRBD1 (6 bases). The CDR3 is made up of 13 amino acids. Per germline, CDR1 MRHNA and CDR2 SNTAGT. Trimming cost V 4 bases and J 4 bases, with 11 bases left between them. The CDR3 here is CASSVGRGYEQYF. The CDR3 DNA is TGTGCCAGCAGTGTTGGCAGGGGTTACGAGCAGTACTTC.

This chain uses TRBV13 with TRBJ2-7, with 9 bases aligning to TRBD1. The germline V gene encodes CDR1 PRHDT and CDR2 FYEKMQ (reference sequence). There are 16 residues in the CDR3. V shed 6 bases and J 3 bases; nucleotides not matched to a gene: 12. CDR3 sequence reads: CASRSGTGFDIYEQYF. CDR3 in DNA: TGTGCCAGCAGGTCCGGGACAGGGTTCGACATCTACGAGCAGTACTTC.

The rearrangement links TRBV6-6 to TRBJ2-7, with 8 nucleotides matching TRBD2. Germline CDR1 MNHNY, CDR2 SVGAGI (reference sequence). CDR3 length: 14 residues. Losses at the gene ends were 5 bases for V and 3 bases for J; bases not matched to a gene: 6. CDR3 DNA sequence: TGTGCCAGCAGTAGTAGCGGGGAATACTACGAGCAGTACTTC. Protein product: CASSSSGEYYEQYF.

This sequence joins TRBV28 and TRBJ2-7; no clear D. CDR1 is MDHEN and CDR2 is SYDVKM in the germline V gene. The CDR3 loop spans 13 amino acids. Trimming removed 7 bases at V and 3 bases at J, with 13 bases between. The CDR3 DNA reads TGTGCCAGCACCCCCCGAGGCCGCTACGAGCAGTACTTC. Protein sequence: CASTPRGRYEQYF.

The chain has TRBV7-2 and TRBJ2-2; 10 bases align to TRBD2. J lost 4 bases, V lost 3 bases, and 8 bases had no gene match. Germline loops: CDR1 SGHTA, CDR2 FQGNSA. The length of the CDR3 is 17 residues. DNA of the CDR3: TGTGCCAGCAGCTTGAGTCTAGCGGGAGCTTCCACCGGGGAGCTGTTTTTT. Protein product: CASSLSLAGASTGELFF.

This chain uses TRBV19 with TRBJ1-5, with a weak D call TRBD1 (5 bases). V lost 3 bases to trimming and J lost 4 bases, with 10 bases between them. The CDR3 loop spans 14 amino acids. The germline V gene encodes CDR1 LNHDA and CDR2 SQIVND (reference sequence). In nucleotides, the CDR3 is TGTGCCAGTAGTATGGGGCGCCTGAATCAGCCCCAGCATTTT. This sequence encodes CASSMGRLNQPQHF.

The chain links TRBV10-3 to TRBJ2-2, with 11 bases lining up with TRBD1. This CDR3 contains 18 residues. V was pared by 5 bases and J by 0 bases, with 8 bases of the junction left unmatched. Germline V gene data show CDR1 as ENHRY and CDR2 as SYGVKD. The CDR3 DNA sequence: TGTGCCATCAGTACTCCCGGGACAGGGGGGGCGAACACCGGGGAGCTGTTTTTT. Amino acid sequence: CAISTPGTGGANTGELFF.

The J gene is TRBJ1-5, the V gene TRBV11-3; 7 bases agree with TRBD1. The CDR3 sequence is 15 residues long. V dropped 5 bases and J dropped 7; count of bases not matched to a gene: 11. Germline V gene lookup returns CDR1 SGHNT and CDR2 YENEEA. The CDR3: CASSPGGGVGQPQHF. CDR3 DNA sequence: TGTGCCAGCAGCCCCGGAGGGGGCGTTGGGCAGCCCCAGCATTTT.